Below, 14 T cell receptor beta chains from the same sample are listed, as sequenced in a study of T cells in Graves' hyperthyroidism and ophthalmopathy. Authors of the study amplified TCR beta CDR3 regions from RNA transcripts. Initially, a first-round RT-PCR of the TCR CDR3 employed the HTBI primer set. TCRdb itself ran the multiplex PCR reads through MiXCR, one entry per CDR3 protein. The sample gives some 150,000 distinct CDR3 sequences, approximately 20% of which show up once; 65% to 80% is in the top ten. Sequenced input: blood. These receptors were taken from a woman aged 45-59 years with Graves' hyperthyroidism that later progressed to Graves' ophthalmopathy.

This clonotype was observed at least ten times. The chain is built from TRBV7-2 and TRBJ2-5, with 9 bases identical to TRBD2. The CDR3 consists of 15 residues. CDR1 and CDR2 (germline): SGHTA, FQGNSA. V dropped 5 bases and J dropped 5; count of bases not matched to a gene: 9. This chain's CDR3 is CASSRGGRADETQYF. CDR3 bases: TGTGCCAGCAGCCGGGGCGGGAGGGCCGATGAGACCCAGTACTTC.

This clonotype was observed at least ten times. J is TRBJ2-1 and V is TRBV28; TRBD1 aligns across 7 bases. The CDR3 has 15 residues. With V trimmed by 2 bases and J by 2 bases, 3 bases remained unmatched. The V gene's germline CDR1 is MDHEN and CDR2 SYDVKM. DNA of the CDR3: TGTGCCAGCAGTTTAGACAGGGTAGCCTACAATGAGCAGTTCTTC. Protein sequence: CASSLDRVAYNEQFF.

This clonotype was counted many times. This CDR3 reads CSAPREGNEQFF. CDR3 coding DNA: TGCAGTGCCCCCCGGGAGGGCAATGAGCAGTTCTTC. The V and J genes are TRBV20-1 and TRBJ2-1; the match to TRBD2 covers 8 bases. Germline lookup yields CDR1 DFQATT and CDR2 SNEGSKA (reference sequence). J was trimmed by 6 bases and V by 6 bases; bases with no gene match: 4. The CDR3 totals 12 residues.

Details on this clonotype: This may be a read error, as it is one base from a much larger clone. CDR3 sequence (DNA): TGTGCCAGCAGCCTACTAAGTCACGAGCAGTACTTC. Encoded protein: CASSLLSHEQYF. The chain recombines TRBV6-2 or TRBV6-3 with TRBJ2-7; D is unresolved. V lost 6 bases and J lost 5, with 11 bases in between. This CDR3 is built from 12 residues. Germline V gene lookup returns CDR1 MNHEY and CDR2 SVGEGT.

There are many counts of this clonotype. The chain recombines TRBV6-1 with TRBJ1-5; D perhaps matches TRBD1 (5 bases). V lost 6 bases and J lost 1, with 13 bases in between. The CDR3 runs 15 residues. CDR1 MNHNS and CDR2 SASEGT come from the germline V gene. CDR3 DNA sequence: TGTGCCAGCAGCTCCGGCAGGGCGAGCAATCAGCCCCAGCATTTT. Translating it yields CASSSGRASNQPQHF.

This clonotype was counted at least ten times. The chain is built from TRBV20-1 and TRBJ1-2; 11 bases map to TRBD1. Germline CDR1 reads DFQATT; CDR2 reads SNEGSKA (reference sequence). The trim removed 5 bases at V and 8 bases at J, leaving 4 bases unmatched. The CDR3 contains 12 residues. DNA of the CDR3: TGCAGTGCTGGGGGACAGGGGGTCGGCTACACCTTC. The encoded protein is CSAGGQGVGYTF.

This chain connects TRBV6-1 to TRBJ2-3, with a tentative D call TRBD1 (7 bases). The CDR3 is made up of 13 amino acids. V shed 10 bases and J shed 4 bases, with 15 bases lying between them. Germline assignment: CDR1 MNHNS and CDR2 SASEGT. Here the CDR3 reads CATSQGEADTQYF. For the CDR3, the DNA is TGTGCCACCTCGCAGGGGGAGGCAGATACGCAGTATTTT.

The genes are TRBV7-3 and TRBJ2-3; D remains ambiguous. Germline CDR1 SGHTA, CDR2 FQGTGA. The CDR3 contains 14 residues. V was shortened by 1 base and J by 4 bases, with 9 bases between the two germline ends. The CDR3 here is CASSLRSGPDTQYF. DNA of the CDR3: TGTGCCAGCAGCTTAAGATCTGGTCCAGATACGCAGTATTTT.

The chain links TRBV5-1 to TRBJ2-7, with no clear D. Trimming stripped 3 bases from V and 7 bases from J, with 14 bases between. CDR1 is SGHRS and CDR2 is YFSETQ in the germline V gene. This CDR3 comprises 13 residues. CDR3 in DNA: TGCGCCAGCAGCTCGGGTTGGATGGGGGAGCAGTACTTC. Translating it yields CASSSGWMGEQYF.

Many counts were recorded for this clonotype. The V call is TRBV28, the J call TRBJ2-1; D tentatively reads TRBD1 or TRBD2 (5 bases each). CDR3 length: 15 amino acids. The V gene lost 3 bases and the J gene lost 5 bases, with 14 bases spanning the gap. Germline V gives CDR1 MDHEN, CDR2 SYDVKM. CDR3 coding DNA: TGTGCCAGCAGTTTGGCTAGTGGGGGACACAATGAGCAGTTCTTC. It codes for CASSLASGGHNEQFF.

This clonotype was counted at least ten times. The chain has TRBV4-1 and TRBJ2-7; the D gene is possibly TRBD1 (7 bases). The CDR3 loop spans 15 amino acids. V lost 7 bases to trimming and J lost 0 bases, with 16 bases between them. CDR1 is MGHRA and CDR2 is YSYEKL in the germline V gene. The CDR3 here is CASTLRQGGSYEQYF. The CDR3 bases are TGCGCCAGCACCCTCCGCCAGGGGGGCTCCTACGAGCAGTACTTC.

This clonotype showed up many times. This chain uses TRBV9 with TRBJ2-1, with 11 bases aligning to TRBD2. The CDR3 consists of 16 residues. Germline CDR1 reads SGDLS; CDR2 reads YYNGEE. The trim removed 3 bases at V and 8 bases at J, leaving 10 bases unmatched. CDR3 in amino acids: CASSGPPSGRLDEQFF. The CDR3 region has the DNA TGTGCCAGCAGCGGCCCTCCTAGCGGGAGGCTCGATGAGCAGTTCTTC.

A few counts support this clonotype. The V gene is TRBV3-1, the J gene TRBJ2-5; TRBD2 matches 9 bases. The germline CDR1 and CDR2 sequences are LGHDT and YNNKEL (reference sequence). The junction had 16 bases not matched to a gene; V was cut back by 0 bases and J by 2 bases. This CDR3 is built from 20 residues. CDR3 residues: CASSQDLLGPSGTFQETQYF. The CDR3 bases are TGTGCCAGCAGCCAAGATTTGCTCGGCCCTAGCGGGACCTTTCAAGAGACCCAGTACTTC.

Many counts were recorded for this clonotype. The chain joins TRBV10-3 to TRBJ1-2; D may be TRBD1 (6 bases). This CDR3 comprises 13 residues. The germline V gene encodes CDR1 ENHRY and CDR2 SYGVKD. The ends were cut back, 6 bases at V and 7 bases at J, with 15 bases in the middle. As DNA, the CDR3 is TGTGCCATCAGGGAACAGGGTCCCAGTGGCTACACCTTC. It encodes CAIREQGPSGYTF.